This TCR beta chain was profiled in a study of blood T cell repertoires in COVID-19. Study at large: Material from acute and convalescent COVID-19 was sourced from the United States, Italy and Spain.

There are 16 residues in the CDR3. Original methodology: Counts of nucleated cells, estimated from reference gene primer amplification, were obtained. Assay used: immunoSEQ multiplex PCR; TCRdb lists only in-frame clones, some missing. V and J calls and clone size are as listed in that table; D and trimming were resolved from the DNA. The sample has some 260,000 clones, over 80% seen once; the top ten hold over 1.5%. Two consecutive negative NP/OP PCR tests, clearance, or resolved symptoms defined Cohort 3 recovery. The sample taken for sequencing was PBMCs or T cells enriched from blood (not recorded which). The chain carries TRBV12-2 and TRBJ2-2; the D call of TRBD2 is as the table states it, not checked on the DNA. TRBV12-2 is reported as a pseudogene. The origin of this receptor is a woman aged 18-29 years who had recovered from COVID-19. CDR3 bases: TGTGCAAGTCGCTGCCCCTTACTAGCGAACACCGGGGAGCTGTTTTTT. This sequence encodes CASRCPLLANTGELFF.